This T cell receptor (beta chain) was documented in a study of blood T cells in healthy people across ages. Study-level findings and limits: Strongly correlated with naive T cell percentage was TCR beta diversity. Aged donors had fewer naive CD4+ cells and lower diversity than long-lived donors.

Donors were systemically healthy Caucasian individuals from Russia aged about 6 to 95 years. PBMCs were isolated at a quantity of at least 7 million per sample. The V gene's germline CDR1 is MNHNY and CDR2 SVGAGI (reference sequence). The V gene end was trimmed by 5 bases and the J gene end by 0 bases; junction bases not matched to a gene: 7. This CDR3 has 17 amino acids. This clonotype was seen a few times. The antigen is not known. Using a J-beta primer mix together with a sample-barcoded 5' primer, a second PCR was run for about 6 to 11 cycles. TCRdb recomputed calls from the 5' RACE reads with MiXCR, one row per CDR3 protein. The data hold fewer than 2 million distinct CDR3 sequences, with approximately 39% observed a single time.

The TCR comes from a human donor in good health. The chain links TRBV6-6 to TRBJ2-3; 11 bases line up with TRBD2. The material sequenced was blood. This chain's CDR3 is CASSRPTSGESTDTQYF. DNA of the CDR3: TGTGCCAGCAGTAGACCGACTAGCGGGGAAAGCACAGATACGCAGTATTTT.